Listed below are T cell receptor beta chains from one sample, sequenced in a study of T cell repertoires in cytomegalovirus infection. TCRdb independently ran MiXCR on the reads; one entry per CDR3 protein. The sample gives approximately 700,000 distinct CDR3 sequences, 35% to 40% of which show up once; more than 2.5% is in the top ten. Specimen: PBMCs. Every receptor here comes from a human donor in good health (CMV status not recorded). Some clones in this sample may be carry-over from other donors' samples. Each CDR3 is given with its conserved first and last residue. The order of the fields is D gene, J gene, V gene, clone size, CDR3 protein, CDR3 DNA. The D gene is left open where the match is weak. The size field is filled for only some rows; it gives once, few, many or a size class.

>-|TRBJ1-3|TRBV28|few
CASRVPGAGNTIYF
TGTGCCAGCAGAGTGCCTGGGGCTGGAAACACCATATATTTT
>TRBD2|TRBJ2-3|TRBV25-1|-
CASSEGTSSYTDTQYF
TGTGCCAGCAGTGAAGGGACTAGCAGTTACACAGATACGCAGTATTTT
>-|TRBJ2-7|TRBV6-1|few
CASREKTGTLYEQYF
TGTGCCAGCAGGGAAAAGACCGGGACCCTCTACGAGCAGTACTTC
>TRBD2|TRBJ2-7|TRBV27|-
CASSPWTSGTSSEQYF
TGTGCCAGCAGTCCCTGGACTAGCGGGACCAGCTCCGAGCAGTACTTC
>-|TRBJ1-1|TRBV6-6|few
CASSYTSGGTEAFF
TGTGCCAGCAGTTACACGAGCGGGGGAACTGAAGCTTTCTTT
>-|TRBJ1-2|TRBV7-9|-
CASSLAGGGSGYGYTF
TGTGCCAGCAGCTTAGCGGGAGGAGGGTCCGGATATGGCTACACCTTC
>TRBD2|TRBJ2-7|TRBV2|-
CASTTTIAGVSYEQYF
TGTGCCAGCACTACCACCATAGCGGGAGTCTCCTACGAGCAGTACTTC
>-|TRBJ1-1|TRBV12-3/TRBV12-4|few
CASSLHRMNTEAFF
TGTGCCAGCAGTTTACACAGAATGAACACTGAAGCTTTCTTT
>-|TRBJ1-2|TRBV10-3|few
CATNAGTNYGYTF
TGTGCCACGAACGCCGGGACAAACTATGGCTACACCTTC
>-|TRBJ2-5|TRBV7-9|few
CASSFMARETQYF
TGTGCCAGCAGCTTCATGGCCCGAGAGACCCAGTACTTC
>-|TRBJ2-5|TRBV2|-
CASSEYRLPYGETQYF
TGTGCCAGCAGTGAATACAGACTACCGTACGGGGAGACCCAGTACTTC
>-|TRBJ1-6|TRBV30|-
CAWRNSYNSPLHF
TGTGCCTGGAGGAACAGCTATAATTCACCCCTCCACTTT
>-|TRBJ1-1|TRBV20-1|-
CSARSWVLNTEAFF
TGCAGTGCTAGGTCTTGGGTCCTGAACACTGAAGCTTTCTTT
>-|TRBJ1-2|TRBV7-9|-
CASSLVWRSYGYTF
TGTGCCAGCAGCTTAGTCTGGCGGAGCTATGGCTACACCTTC
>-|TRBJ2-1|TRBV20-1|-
CSATKHSYNEQFF
TGCAGTGCTACAAAGCACTCCTACAATGAGCAGTTCTTC
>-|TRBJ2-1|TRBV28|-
CASSLWGDEQFF
TGTGCCAGCAGTTTATGGGGCGATGAGCAGTTCTTC